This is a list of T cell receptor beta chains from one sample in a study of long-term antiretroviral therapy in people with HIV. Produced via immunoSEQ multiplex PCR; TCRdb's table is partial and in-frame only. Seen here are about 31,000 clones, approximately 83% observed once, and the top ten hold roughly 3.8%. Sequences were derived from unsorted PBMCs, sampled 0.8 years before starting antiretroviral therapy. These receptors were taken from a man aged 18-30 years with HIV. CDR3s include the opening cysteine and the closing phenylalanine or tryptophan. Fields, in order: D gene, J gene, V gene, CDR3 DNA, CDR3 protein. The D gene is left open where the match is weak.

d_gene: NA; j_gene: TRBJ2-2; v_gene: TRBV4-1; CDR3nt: TGCGCCAGCAGCCAACAGGGTTCTCACGGGGAGCTGTTTTTT; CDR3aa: CASSQQGSHGELFF
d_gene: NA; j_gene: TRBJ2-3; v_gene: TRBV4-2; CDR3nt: TGTGCCAGCAGCCAAGAGAGCGCTGGGGAGGCTAGCTATTTCACAGATACGCAGTATTTT; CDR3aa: CASSQESAGEASYFTDTQYF
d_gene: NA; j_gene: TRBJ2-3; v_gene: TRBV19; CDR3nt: TGTGCCACCCAGGAGGGGGGGGTGGATACGCAGTATTTT; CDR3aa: CATQEGGVDTQYF
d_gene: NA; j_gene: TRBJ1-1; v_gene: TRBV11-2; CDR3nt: TGTGCCAGCAGTCCATGGGGTGCTGAAGCTTTCTTT; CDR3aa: CASSPWGAEAFF
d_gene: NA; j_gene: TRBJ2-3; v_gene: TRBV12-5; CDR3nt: TGTGCTAGTGGACCTCTCAACACAGATACGCAGTATTTT; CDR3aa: CASGPLNTDTQYF
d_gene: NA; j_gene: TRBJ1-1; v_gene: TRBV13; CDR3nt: TGTGCCAGCAGCCGACAGTACACTGAAGCTTTCTTT; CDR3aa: CASSRQYTEAFF
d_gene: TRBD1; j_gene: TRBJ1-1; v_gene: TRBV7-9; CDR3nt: TGTGCCAGCACCCTACAGGGGAATACTGAAGCTTTCTTT; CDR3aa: CASTLQGNTEAFF
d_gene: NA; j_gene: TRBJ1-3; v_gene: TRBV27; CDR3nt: TGTGCCAGCAGCCCCCTATTCGCCGGAAGAAGAGTTGGAGGAAACACCATATATTTT; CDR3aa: CASSPLFAGRRVGGNTIYF
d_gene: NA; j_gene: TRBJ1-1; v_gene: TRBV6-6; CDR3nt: TGTGCCAGCAGTTACTCCAGCGGGACTGAGAACACTGAAGCTTTCTTT; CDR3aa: CASSYSSGTENTEAFF
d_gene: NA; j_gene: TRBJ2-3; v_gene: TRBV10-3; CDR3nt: TGTGCCATCCGAGCTCGGCCCGGCACAGATACGCAGTATTTT; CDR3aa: CAIRARPGTDTQYF